The 30 T cell receptor beta chains below come from one sample, sequenced in a study of blood T cell repertoires in COVID-19. Sequenced by immunoSEQ multiplex PCR; TCRdb stores in-frame clones only, minus some. The sample contains 55,000 to 60,000 clones, roughly 80% of which appear only once. Sequencing input: peripheral blood. The source of these receptors is a man aged 70-80 years with active COVID-19.

The chain couples TRBV30 to TRBJ1-3; D call uncertain. CDR3 length: 12 residues. Trimming shortened V by 6 bases and J by 0 bases, and 6 bases separated the two germline ends. CDR1 is GTSNPN, CDR2 SVGIG, per germline (reference sequence). The CDR3 is CACGLSGNTIYF. CDR3 nucleotide sequence: TGTGCCTGTGGACTCTCTGGAAACACCATATATTTT.

This chain uses TRBV2 with TRBJ2-2; D call uncertain. From germline, CDR1 is SNHLY and CDR2 FYNNEI. The CDR3 spans 14 residues. The V end lost 7 bases, the J end lost 0 bases, and 9 bases lay between the germline ends. The CDR3 region has the DNA TGTGCCAGCATATTTCCTTCGAACACCGGGGAGCTGTTTTTT. This sequence encodes CASIFPSNTGELFF. The variable domain in full, completed from reference TRBV2 and TRBJ2-2, reads EPEVTQTPSHQVTQMGQEVILRCVPISNHLYFYWYRQILGQKVEFLVSFYNNEISEKSEIFDDQFSVERPDGSNFTLKIRSTKLEDSAMYFCASIFPSNTGELFFGEGSRLTVL.

The chain recombines TRBV7-2 with TRBJ2-1; tentatively, D is TRBD2 (5 bases). Trimming cost V 1 base and J 1 base, with 11 bases left between them. This CDR3 has 16 residues. Germline assignment: CDR1 SGHTA and CDR2 FQGNSA. This CDR3 is CASSLVASLSYNEQFF. The DNA of the CDR3 is TGTGCCAGCAGCTTAGTGGCTAGCCTTTCCTACAATGAGCAGTTCTTC.

V is TRBV7-6 and J is TRBJ2-7; perhaps TRBD2 as D (7 bases). The V end was cut by 5 bases, the J end by 0 bases, with 17 bases between. CDR3 length: 16 residues. Germline V lookup: CDR1 SGHVS, CDR2 FNYEAQ. Here the CDR3 DNA reads TGTGCCAGCAGCCCGATGGGAGGGGGAACCTCCTACGAGCAGTACTTC. It yields the protein CASSPMGGGTSYEQYF.

The V gene is TRBV9, the J gene TRBJ2-3; 11 bases align to TRBD2. The V segment lost 2 bases and the J segment 3 bases; nucleotides outside the gene matches: 2. The CDR3 is 15 residues long. Germline CDR1 and CDR2: SGDLS and YYNGEE. CDR3 bases: TGTGCCAGCAGCGTCCTAGCGGGAGGAACAGATACGCAGTATTTT. This encodes CASSVLAGGTDTQYF.

The chain carries TRBV4-2 and TRBJ2-1, with TRBD2 identical over 8 bases. The CDR3 has 16 amino acids. V shed 1 base, J shed 8 bases, and the junction held 10 bases outside the gene matches. The V gene's germline CDR1 is LGHNA and CDR2 YNFKEQ. This CDR3 reads CASSQGGSGIRDEQFF. The DNA of the CDR3 is TGTGCCAGCAGCCAAGGCGGTAGCGGGATAAGAGATGAGCAGTTCTTC.

This clone was recorded once. The chain recombines TRBV7-2 with TRBJ1-1, with unresolved D. Germline V gene sequence: CDR1 SGHTA, CDR2 FQGNSA. Deletions cut 1 base from V and 6 bases from J, with 15 bases between. This CDR3 is built from 15 residues. CDR3 sequence (DNA): TGTGCCAGCAGCTTAGATTTTTGGACTGGCGCTGAAGCTTTCTTT. Translated: CASSLDFWTGAEAFF. The full variable domain, its missing parts supplied by reference TRBV7-2 and TRBJ1-1, is GAGVSQSPSNKVTEKGKDVELRCDPISGHTALYWYRQSLGQGLEFLIYFQGNSAPDKSGLPSDRFSAERTGGSVSTLTIQRTQQEDSAVYLCASSLDFWTGAEAFFGQGTRLTVV.

The gene calls are TRBV9 and TRBJ2-3; maybe TRBD2 (6 bases). With 4 bases removed from V and 0 bases from J, the gap between germline ends came to 15 bases. There are 16 residues in the CDR3. Per germline, CDR1 SGDLS and CDR2 YYNGEE. DNA for the CDR3: TGTGCCAGCAGCCCCCGAGCGGGCGAAAGCACAGATACGCAGTATTTT. It encodes CASSPRAGESTDTQYF.

The chain recombines TRBV6-5 with TRBJ2-1; 11 bases are a match to TRBD2. The germline V gene encodes CDR1 MNHEY and CDR2 SVGAGI. This CDR3 has 15 amino acids. V trimming: 7 bases; J trimming: 8 bases; junction bases outside the gene matches: 10. The CDR3 nucleotides are TGTGCCAGCACCGGCGGGACTAGCGGAATATATGAGCAGTTCTTC. Its translation is CASTGGTSGIYEQFF.

The chain couples TRBV12-3 or TRBV12-4 to TRBJ1-2, with 7 bases lining up with TRBD1. The CDR3 is 13 amino acids. The J segment lost 2 bases and the V segment lost 6 bases, leaving 3 bases of the junction unmatched. The CDR3 region is CASSRDSNYGYTF. CDR3 sequence (DNA): TGTGCCAGCAGCCGGGACAGCAACTATGGCTACACCTTC.

The rearrangement links TRBV19 to TRBJ1-5, with 7 bases matching TRBD1. The trim removed 4 bases at V and 2 bases at J, leaving 11 bases unmatched. The germline gives CDR1 LNHDA, CDR2 SQIVND (reference sequence). CDR3 length: 17 residues. The CDR3 nucleotides are TGTGCCAGTAGTACTCCCAAGGGACAGAGGGGCAATCAGCCCCAGCATTTT. Protein: CASSTPKGQRGNQPQHF.

This chain uses TRBV5-1 with TRBJ2-3; D not certain. Germline CDR1 is SGHRS and CDR2 is YFSETQ. The V gene lost 2 bases and the J gene lost 0 bases, with 16 bases spanning the gap. The CDR3 has 17 amino acids. The CDR3 nucleotides are TGCGCCAGCAGCTTCCAGTGGCCCGCGGCTAGCACAGATACGCAGTATTTT. This encodes CASSFQWPAASTDTQYF.

This sequence joins TRBV19 and TRBJ1-3; D might be TRBD1 (5 bases). V was cut by 4 bases and J by 0 bases, with 7 bases left in between. The CDR3 is made up of 14 amino acids. Germline CDR1 LNHDA, CDR2 SQIVND (reference sequence). The CDR3 spells CASSSRVSGNTIYF. As DNA, the CDR3 is TGTGCCAGTAGTAGCAGGGTCTCTGGAAACACCATATATTTT.

The V gene is TRBV19, the J gene TRBJ2-4, with a tentative D call TRBD2 (6 bases). CDR3 length equals 15 residues. Per germline, CDR1 LNHDA and CDR2 SQIVND (reference sequence). Trimming took off 5 bases at V and 9 bases at J, with 20 bases between the two ends. CDR3 sequence: CASSSMGQGRGIQYF. In DNA form, the CDR3 reads TGTGCCAGTAGTTCGATGGGTCAAGGGCGGGGCATTCAGTACTTC.

This sequence joins TRBV4-1 and TRBJ2-1, with D maybe TRBD2 (6 bases). The germline gives CDR1 MGHRA, CDR2 YSYEKL. The CDR3 is made up of 13 amino acids. The ends were cut back, 1 base at V and 15 bases at J, with 16 bases in the middle. In nucleotides, the CDR3 is TGCGCCAGCAGCCAAGTCCCCTCGGGGGTTGTGTTCTTC. Translation: CASSQVPSGVVFF.

The CDR3 spells CASSSGTGELANYGYTF. In DNA, the CDR3 is TGTGCCAGCAGCTCCGGGACAGGGGAACTCGCTAACTATGGCTACACCTTC. The V gene is TRBV13, the J gene TRBJ1-2, with 10 bases that match TRBD1. The J segment lost 0 bases and the V segment lost 4 bases, leaving 8 bases of the junction unmatched. Germline values: CDR1 PRHDT, CDR2 FYEKMQ (reference sequence). The CDR3 consists of 17 residues.

This clone came up once. The chain combines TRBV21-1 with TRBJ2-7; the listed D gene, TRBD2, was not tested against the DNA. TRBV21-1 is designated a pseudogene. The CDR3 runs to 16 residues. The CDR3: CASSKTREGYPYEQYF. Here the CDR3 DNA reads TGTGCCAGCAGCAAAACCCGGGAGGGTTATCCCTACGAGCAGTACTTC.

The chain recombines TRBV4-2 with TRBJ1-4, with 8 bases that match TRBD1. The CDR3 runs 16 residues. V was pared by 0 bases and J by 10 bases, with 10 bases of the junction left unmatched. CDR1 is LGHNA and CDR2 is YNFKEQ in the germline V gene. The CDR3 is CASSQESRQGHGKLFF. DNA of the CDR3: TGTGCCAGCAGCCAAGAGTCGAGACAGGGGCATGGAAAACTGTTTTTT.

V is TRBV7-3 and J is TRBJ2-7; TRBD1 is a possible D gene (6 bases). Germline V gene data show CDR1 as SGHTA and CDR2 as FQGTGA. There are 15 residues in the CDR3. V dropped 1 base and J dropped 4 bases, with 14 bases sitting between them. The CDR3, as DNA: TGTGCCAGCAGCTTAAGTACAGGGATCCCTTACGAGCAGTACTTC. Protein product: CASSLSTGIPYEQYF.

CDR3 region: CASRPGLGDTDTQYF. DNA of the CDR3: TGTGCCAGTAGGCCGGGACTAGGGGACACAGATACGCAGTATTTT. The rearrangement links TRBV19 to TRBJ2-3; 8 bases agree with TRBD2. Germline V gives CDR1 LNHDA, CDR2 SQIVND (reference sequence). V lost 6 bases to trimming and J lost 2 bases; unmatched junction nucleotides: 7. This CDR3 has 15 amino acids.

The chain joins TRBV5-4 to TRBJ1-3; 7 positions match TRBD1. CDR1 and CDR2 (germline): SGHNT, YYREEE (reference sequence). This CDR3 comprises 18 residues. After removal of 0 bases from V and 0 bases from J, the junction contained 9 bases not matched to a gene. CDR3 region: CASSLARGGGLSGNTIYF. The DNA for the CDR3 is TGTGCCAGCAGCTTGGCCCGCGGAGGGGGCCTCTCTGGAAACACCATATATTTT.

The chain uses TRBV7-3 and TRBJ1-1; perhaps TRBD1 as D (5 bases). CDR1 and CDR2 from the germline V gene are SGHTA and FQGTGA. The CDR3 extends over 12 amino acids. V gave up 2 bases and J gave up 10 bases, with 11 bases separating them. CDR3 nucleotide sequence: TGTGCCAGCAGCTTACTGGGAGGGGTAGCTTTCTTT. Amino acids: CASSLLGGVAFF.

The chain recombines TRBV19 with TRBJ1-5; D is undetermined. Germline CDR1 LNHDA, CDR2 SQIVND (reference sequence). V was trimmed by 2 bases and J by 7 bases, leaving 9 bases between them. The CDR3 is made up of 13 amino acids. The CDR3 reads CASSIRGEQPQHF. For the CDR3, the DNA is TGTGCCAGTAGTATAAGAGGTGAGCAGCCCCAGCATTTT. The variable domain in full, completed from reference TRBV19 and TRBJ1-5, reads DGGITQSPKYLFRKEGQNVTLSCEQNLNHDAMYWYRQDPGQGLRLIYYSQIVNDFQKGDIAEGYSVSREKKESFPLTVTSAQKNPTAFYLCASSIRGEQPQHFGDGTRLSIL.

The CDR3 spells CASHPGGATDTQYF. CDR3 coding DNA: TGCGCCAGCCATCCGGGGGGGGCCACAGATACGCAGTATTTT. The chain has TRBV5-1 and TRBJ2-3; 8 bases align to TRBD2. From germline, CDR1 is SGHRS and CDR2 YFSETQ. Trimming removed 7 bases from V and 2 bases from J; junction bases left unmatched: 6. This CDR3 spans 14 amino acids.

The CDR3 reads CASSLKSGRGADTQYF. CDR3 nucleotides: TGTGCCAGCAGCTTAAAAAGCGGGAGAGGGGCAGATACGCAGTATTTT. This chain uses TRBV7-9 with TRBJ2-3, with 8 nucleotides matching TRBD2. J was trimmed by 4 bases and V by 2 bases; bases with no gene match: 8. Germline values: CDR1 SEHNR, CDR2 FQNEAQ (reference sequence). The length of the CDR3 is 16 residues.

The chain joins TRBV7-9 to TRBJ2-2; TRBD1 matches 8 bases. Germline V lookup: CDR1 SEHNR, CDR2 FQNEAQ (reference sequence). This CDR3 is built from 16 residues. The V segment lost 7 bases and the J segment 2 bases; nucleotides outside the gene matches: 9. As DNA, the CDR3 is TGTGCCAGCATTCGAAACAGGGGGAGAAACACCGGGGAGCTGTTTTTT. Translated, it gives CASIRNRGRNTGELFF.

The chain uses TRBV7-2 and TRBJ1-2; 7 positions agree with TRBD1. The CDR3 spans 12 residues. The V and J ends lost 5 bases and 13 bases, in that order; junction bases with no gene match: 10. Looked up from germline, CDR1 is SGHTA and CDR2 is FQGNSA. The CDR3 sequence is CASSTRDSAFTF. In DNA form, the CDR3 reads TGTGCCAGCAGCACTAGGGACAGCGCCTTCACCTTC. Looking up the rest from reference TRBV7-2 and TRBJ1-2 gives the full variable domain: GAGVSQSPSNKVTEKGKDVELRCDPISGHTALYWYRQSLGQGLEFLIYFQGNSAPDKSGLPSDRFSAERTGGSVSTLTIQRTQQEDSAVYLCASSTRDSAFTFGSGTRLTVV.

V gene TRBV19 combines with J gene TRBJ2-5; D might be TRBD1 (6 bases). Germline V gene lookup returns CDR1 LNHDA and CDR2 SQIVND (reference sequence). Trimming shortened V by 5 bases and J by 5 bases, and 21 bases separated the two germline ends. This CDR3 comprises 16 residues. For the CDR3, the DNA is TGTGCCAGTAGTGACACCGGGACACACCTTACGGAGACCCAGTACTTC. The encoded protein is CASSDTGTHLTETQYF.

V usage is TRBV18 and J usage is TRBJ2-1; 8 positions agree with TRBD2. After removal of 3 bases from V and 6 bases from J, the junction contained 7 bases not matched to a gene. The CDR3 spans 15 residues. Looked up from germline, CDR1 is KGHSH and CDR2 is LQKENI. DNA of the CDR3: TGTGCCAGCTCACCGCGAGCGGGAGTACCCAATGAGCAGTTCTTC. It yields the protein CASSPRAGVPNEQFF.

V is TRBV5-1 and J is TRBJ2-1; TRBD2 matches at 13 bases. Germline CDR1 and CDR2: SGHRS and YFSETQ. There are 17 residues in the CDR3. V was clipped by 0 bases and J by 9 bases; unmatched bases: 9. The CDR3 nucleotides read TGCGCCAGCAGCTTGGACACTAGCGGGAGGGGGGAGACTGAGCAGTTCTTC. Translated: CASSLDTSGRGETEQFF.